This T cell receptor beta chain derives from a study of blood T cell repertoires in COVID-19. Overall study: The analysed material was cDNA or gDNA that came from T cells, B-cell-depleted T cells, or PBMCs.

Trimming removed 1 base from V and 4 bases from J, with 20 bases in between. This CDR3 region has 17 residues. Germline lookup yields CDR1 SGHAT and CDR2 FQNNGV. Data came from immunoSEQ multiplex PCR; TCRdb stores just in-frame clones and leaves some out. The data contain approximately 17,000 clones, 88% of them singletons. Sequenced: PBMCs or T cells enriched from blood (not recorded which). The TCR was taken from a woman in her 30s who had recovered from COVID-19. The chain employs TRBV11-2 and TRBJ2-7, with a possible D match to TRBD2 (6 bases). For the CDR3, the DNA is TGTGCCAGCAGCTTAGCCTTTCGCGGGGCGCCCATTTACGAGCAGTACTTC. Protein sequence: CASSLAFRGAPIYEQYF.